This T cell receptor (beta chain) was sequenced for a study of T cell responses to AZD1222 COVID-19 vaccine. The CDR3 covers 13 residues. V lost 3 bases to trimming and J lost 2 bases, with 7 bases between them. Libraries were prepared by immunoSEQ multiplex PCR; TCRdb keeps only in-frame clonotypes and omits some of them. This table has under 200,000 clones, around 92% appearing once. J is TRBJ1-2 and V is TRBV12-3 or TRBV12-4; D is unresolved. The sequencing used peripheral blood, collected on day 0 of AZD1222 vaccination. This clonotype was obtained from an adult in good health. The CDR3 coding sequence is TGTGCCAGCAGTTTCTCCGGGAACTATGGCTACACCTTC. Its protein is CASSFSGNYGYTF.